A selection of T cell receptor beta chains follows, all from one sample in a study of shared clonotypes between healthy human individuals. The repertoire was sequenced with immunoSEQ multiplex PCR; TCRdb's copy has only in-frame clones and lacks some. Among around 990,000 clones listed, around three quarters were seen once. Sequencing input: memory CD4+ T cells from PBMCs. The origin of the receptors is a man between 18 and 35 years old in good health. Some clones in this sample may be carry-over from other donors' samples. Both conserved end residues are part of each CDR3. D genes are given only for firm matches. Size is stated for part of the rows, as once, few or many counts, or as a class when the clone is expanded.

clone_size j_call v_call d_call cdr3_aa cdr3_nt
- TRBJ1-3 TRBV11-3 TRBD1 CASSLDRGPGNTIYF TGTGCCAGCAGCTTAGACAGGGGGCCTGGAAACACCATATATTTT
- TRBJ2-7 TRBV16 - CASSPRVGQASYEQYF TGTGCCAGCAGCCCCCGGGTGGGGCAAGCGAGCTACGAGCAGTACTTC
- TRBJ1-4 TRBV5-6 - CASSPNYREKLFF TGTGCCAGCAGCCCCAATTATCGGGAAAAACTGTTTTTT
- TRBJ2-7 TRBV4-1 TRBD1 CASSQVGGRDRLAPYEQYF TGCGCCAGCAGCCAAGTCGGAGGTCGGGACAGGCTCGCGCCCTACGAGCAGTACTTC
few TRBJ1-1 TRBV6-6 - CASSSSMGVAEAFF TGTGCCAGCAGTTCCTCGATGGGTGTGGCTGAAGCTTTCTTT
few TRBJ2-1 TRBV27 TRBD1 CASSPRPDRGRFNEQFF TGTGCCAGCAGTCCAAGACCGGACAGGGGGCGCTTCAATGAGCAGTTCTTC
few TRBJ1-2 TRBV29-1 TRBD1 CSVDGTGVGYGYTF TGCAGCGTTGATGGGACAGGGGTGGGGTATGGCTACACCTTC
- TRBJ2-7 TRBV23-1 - CANSHRSSYEQYF TGCGCCAACAGTCACAGGAGCTCCTACGAGCAGTACTTT
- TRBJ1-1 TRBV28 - CASSFSDGGTEAFF TGTGCCAGCAGTTTTTCGGACGGCGGGACTGAAGCTTTCTTT
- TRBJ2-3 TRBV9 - CASRPDREDTQYF TGTGCCAGCAGACCTGATAGGGAAGATACGCAGTATTTT
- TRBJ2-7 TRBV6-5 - CASSGTGFYEQYF TGTGCCAGCAGCGGAACAGGGTTTTACGAGCAGTACTTC
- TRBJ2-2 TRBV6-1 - CASGGADLNTGELFF TGTGCCAGCGGCGGGGCGGACCTTAACACCGGGGAGCTGTTTTTT
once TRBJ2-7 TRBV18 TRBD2 CASSPLGLASEQYF TGTGCCAGCTCACCGTTGGGACTAGCCTCCGAGCAGTACTTC
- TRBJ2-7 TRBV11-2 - CASSRKIWRSTYEQYF TGTGCCAGCAGCCGAAAGATATGGCGGTCAACCTACGAGCAGTACTTC
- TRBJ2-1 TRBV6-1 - CASSDQGNNEQFF TGTGCCAGCAGTGACCAGGGGAACAATGAGCAGTTCTTC
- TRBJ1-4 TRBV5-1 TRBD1 CASSETGVNEKLFF TGCGCCAGCAGCGAGACAGGGGTTAATGAAAAACTGTTTTTT
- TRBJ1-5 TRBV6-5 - CASSSGNGGGSPQHF TGTGCCAGCAGTTCCGGTAATGGGGGAGGGAGTCCCCAGCATTTT